Each of the 30 T cell receptor beta chains below was sequenced from the same sample in a study of response to subunit inactivated influenza vaccine. MiXCR, run by TCRdb on the RT-PCR reads, gives a single entry per CDR3 protein. The table has roughly 700,000 distinct CDR3 sequences, about 15% seen once. The source material was PBMCs from blood, sampled 12 days after vaccination. All receptors derive from a man over 45 who received an inactivated influenza vaccine.

This clonotype was detected only a few times. The rearrangement joins TRBV7-9 to TRBJ2-5; D might be TRBD2 (7 bases). Trimming pared 2 bases from V and 4 bases from J, leaving 14 bases between. CDR1 is SEHNR, CDR2 FQNEAQ, per germline (reference sequence). The CDR3 sequence is 15 residues long. CDR3 region: CASSLRDRGGETQYF. CDR3 bases: TGTGCCAGCAGCTTAAGGGATAGGGGGGGAGAGACCCAGTACTTC. Combining the CDR3 with reference TRBV7-9 and TRBJ2-5 gives the whole variable domain DTGVSQNPRHKITKRGQNVTFRCDPISEHNRLYWYRQTLGQGPEFLTYFQNEAQLEKSRLLSDRFSAERPKGSFSTLEIQRTEQGDSAMYLCASSLRDRGGETQYFGPGTRLLVL.

The chain joins TRBV20-1 to TRBJ1-6; weak D call: TRBD1 (6 bases). The CDR3 has 13 residues. Trimming took 4 bases from V and 6 from J, leaving 10 bases between them. Per the germline V gene, CDR1 is DFQATT and CDR2 is SNEGSKA (reference sequence). CDR3 bases: TGCAGTGCTAAGGACAGCGCTAATTCACCCCTCCACTTT. It specifies CSAKDSANSPLHF.

This clonotype appeared many times. V usage is TRBV7-2 and J usage is TRBJ2-1; unclear D gene. CDR1 is SGHTA, CDR2 FQGNSA, per germline. V was shortened by 3 bases and J by 3 bases, with 9 bases between the two germline ends. CDR3 length: 14 amino acids. CDR3 residues: CASSLARGYNEQFF. The CDR3 coding sequence is TGTGCCAGCAGCTTGGCTAGAGGCTACAATGAGCAGTTCTTC.

This clonotype was seen a handful of times. The chain employs TRBV20-1 and TRBJ2-2; no reliable D call. The CDR3 is made up of 14 amino acids. The germline V gene encodes CDR1 DFQATT and CDR2 SNEGSKA (reference sequence). V was clipped by 6 bases and J by 5 bases, with 16 bases between them. The CDR3 sequence: CSATRSPWTGELFF. The CDR3 coding sequence is TGCAGTGCCACCCGGAGTCCGTGGACCGGGGAGCTGTTTTTT.

The chain recombines TRBV27 with TRBJ2-2, with 10 nucleotides matching TRBD2. The CDR3 is 16 residues long. Trimming cost V 9 bases and J 5 bases; bases outside gene matches: 12. Germline V gene sequence: CDR1 MNHEY, CDR2 SMNVEV (reference sequence). In DNA form, the CDR3 reads TGTGCCAGAAAAGGGCTAGCGGGAGTAGGAACCGGGGAGCTGTTTTTT. This codes for CARKGLAGVGTGELFF.

This clonotype was recorded many times. The chain carries TRBV12-3 or TRBV12-4 and TRBJ2-1; no clear D. This CDR3 has 11 amino acids. V shed 4 bases and J shed 12 bases, with 10 bases lying between them. Written as DNA, the CDR3 is TGTGCCAGCAGTTCCCAGGCTGCGCAGTTCTTC. Its translation: CASSSQAAQFF.

This clonotype was detected many times. The V call is TRBV11-2, the J call TRBJ2-5, with D possibly TRBD1 on 6 matching bases. The CDR3 consists of 18 residues. With 4 bases removed from V and 2 bases from J, the gap between germline ends came to 23 bases. The V gene's germline CDR1 is SGHAT and CDR2 FQNNGV. The CDR3 coding sequence is TGTGCCAGCAGCTCTAAACAAAAACCGGGACACCAACAAGAGACCCAGTACTTC. Its translation: CASSSKQKPGHQQETQYF.

The rearrangement links TRBV15 to TRBJ2-5; D is unclear. This CDR3 is 13 amino acids long. V was pared by 2 bases and J by 7 bases, with 11 bases between. Per the germline V gene, CDR1 is LNHNV and CDR2 is YYDKDF (reference sequence). CDR3 DNA sequence: TGTGCCACCAGCAGAATCCCGATTGTGACCCAGTACTTC. Its protein product is CATSRIPIVTQYF.

The chain employs TRBV20-1 and TRBJ2-7; 12 bases are a match to TRBD2. V was clipped by 2 bases and J by 4 bases; unmatched bases: 3. This CDR3 is built from 14 residues. Germline V CDR1 and CDR2: DFQATT, SNEGSKA (reference sequence). Written as DNA, the CDR3 is TGCAGTGCTAGATTAGGACTAGCGGGGTACGAGCAGTACTTC. This encodes CSARLGLAGYEQYF.

The sample holds a few counts of this clonotype. The CDR3 coding sequence is TGTGCCAGCAGTGAGGTTGGGTGGGCCACTGAAGCTTTCTTT. Its translation: CASSEVGWATEAFF. J is TRBJ1-1 and V is TRBV2, with D hard to call. Germline V gives CDR1 SNHLY, CDR2 FYNNEI. Trimming removed 3 bases at V and 4 bases at J, with 12 bases between. CDR3 length: 14 residues.

This clonotype has more than one count but fewer than ten. V usage is TRBV28 and J usage is TRBJ2-2; weak D call: TRBD1 (6 bases). CDR1 is MDHEN and CDR2 is SYDVKM in the germline V gene. The CDR3 covers 15 residues. Trimming removed 6 bases at V and 2 bases at J, with 13 bases between. The CDR3 DNA follows: TGTGCCAGCAGGGTCTGGACAGCTAACACCGGGGAGCTGTTTTTT. Protein product: CASRVWTANTGELFF.

The genes are TRBV5-1 and TRBJ2-7, with 8 nucleotides matching TRBD1. The CDR3 sequence is 12 residues long. The V gene end was trimmed by 4 bases and the J gene end by 6 bases; junction bases not matched to a gene: 3. Germline CDR1 SGHRS, CDR2 YFSETQ. The CDR3 bases are TGCGCCAGCAGCCAAACAGGGGGCGAGCAGTACTTC. It translates to CASSQTGGEQYF.

V gene TRBV3-1 combines with J gene TRBJ2-7, with D perhaps matching TRBD1 or TRBD2 (6 bases each). The CDR3 totals 15 residues. With 0 bases removed from V and 4 bases from J, the gap between germline ends came to 13 bases. Germline assignment: CDR1 LGHDT and CDR2 YNNKEL (reference sequence). The CDR3 region is CASSQDPGARYEQYF. CDR3 nucleotides: TGTGCCAGCAGCCAAGACCCGGGGGCTCGGTACGAGCAGTACTTC.

Many counts were recorded for this clonotype. The chain recombines TRBV27 with TRBJ2-3, with a possible D match to TRBD2 (6 bases). Trimming stripped 2 bases from V and 4 bases from J, with 28 bases between. The germline CDR1 and CDR2 sequences are MNHEY and SMNVEV (reference sequence). The CDR3 covers 20 residues. The CDR3 sequence: CASSLNPPLWGEAAADTQYF. DNA for the CDR3: TGTGCCAGCAGTTTAAACCCCCCCCTTTGGGGGGAAGCAGCGGCAGATACGCAGTATTTT.

This clonotype came up a few times. V is TRBV5-4 and J is TRBJ2-2, with 8 bases identical to TRBD1. In germline, CDR1 is SGHNT, CDR2 YYREEE (reference sequence). The CDR3 covers 15 residues. J was trimmed by 3 bases and V by 4 bases; bases with no gene match: 5. For the CDR3, the DNA is TGTGCCAGCAGCAAGGACAGGGCCCACACCGGGGAGCTGTTTTTT. Amino acid sequence: CASSKDRAHTGELFF.

The chain carries TRBV6-1 and TRBJ2-7; possible D gene TRBD1, 5 bases. Trimming took off 6 bases at V and 2 bases at J, with 17 bases between the two ends. Per germline, CDR1 MNHNS and CDR2 SASEGT. The CDR3 totals 15 residues. CDR3 DNA: TGTGCCAGCAGCACACAAGGGCAGGGCCCCTACGAGCAGTACTTC. Amino acids: CASSTQGQGPYEQYF.

There are a few counts of this clonotype. The chain couples TRBV7-2 to TRBJ2-2; D remains ambiguous. The length of the CDR3 is 13 residues. Between the trimmed V and J ends, which lost 8 bases and 0 bases, there was a span of 7 bases. CDR1 and CDR2 from the germline V gene are SGHTA and FQGNSA. The CDR3 DNA reads TGTGCCAGCGGCTCCCCGAACACCGGGGAGCTGTTTTTT. It specifies CASGSPNTGELFF.

V usage is TRBV20-1 and J usage is TRBJ2-7, with 9 bases identical to TRBD1. Germline V gene lookup returns CDR1 DFQATT and CDR2 SNEGSKA (reference sequence). The V and J ends lost 0 bases and 4 bases, in that order; junction bases with no gene match: 10. The CDR3 sequence is 16 residues long. CDR3 bases: TGCAGTGCTAGAGATGCAGGGACAGGGAGTTTGTACGAGCAGTACTTC. This codes for CSARDAGTGSLYEQYF.

This clonotype has a handful of counts. The V and J genes are TRBV20-1 and TRBJ1-1; D remains ambiguous. The CDR3 runs 11 residues. Germline V gene data show CDR1 as DFQATT and CDR2 as SNEGSKA (reference sequence). V was pared by 0 bases and J by 5 bases, with 4 bases between. The CDR3 region has the DNA TGCAGTGCTAGAGAGAGGACTGAAGCTTTCTTT. The encoded protein is CSARERTEAFF.

The rearrangement links TRBV6-1 to TRBJ2-3, with D possibly TRBD1 on 6 matching bases. The length of the CDR3 is 16 residues. V lost 6 bases, J lost 2 bases, and 18 bases lay in between. From germline, CDR1 is MNHNS and CDR2 SASEGT. CDR3 loop: CASSKSGQPATDTQYF. Written as DNA, the CDR3 is TGTGCCAGCAGCAAATCGGGACAACCCGCCACAGATACGCAGTATTTT.

V is TRBV6-2 or TRBV6-3 and J is TRBJ2-7; 9 bases match TRBD1. V lost 5 bases to trimming and J lost 6 bases; unmatched junction nucleotides: 14. The CDR3 is made up of 16 amino acids. Germline V lookup: CDR1 MNHEY, CDR2 SVGEGT. CDR3 in amino acids: CASSAPGQGASSEQYF. The CDR3 DNA sequence: TGTGCCAGCAGTGCCCCGGGACAGGGAGCGTCATCCGAGCAGTACTTC.

This clonotype was observed a handful of times. V gene TRBV29-1 combines with J gene TRBJ2-7; the D gene is possibly TRBD1 (7 bases). The CDR3 spans 15 residues. The germline gives CDR1 SQVTM, CDR2 ANQGSEA. V was cut by 4 bases and J by 1 base, with 17 bases left in between. Written as DNA, the CDR3 is TGCAGCGTTGTCCCTACGACAGGGAGGTCCTACGAGCAGTACTTC. This codes for CSVVPTTGRSYEQYF.

This chain joins TRBV4-2 and TRBJ1-5, with unresolved D. The CDR3 runs 14 residues. The germline V gene has CDR1 LGHNA and CDR2 YNFKEQ. Trimming removed 4 bases from V and 9 bases from J, with 16 bases in between. CDR3 protein: CASSPGVACGPQHF. The CDR3, as DNA: TGTGCCAGCAGCCCTGGGGTGGCCTGTGGGCCCCAGCATTTT.

V and J are TRBV5-6 and TRBJ2-5; D possibly uses TRBD1 or TRBD2 (5 bases each). V was shortened by 5 bases and J by 5 bases, with 16 bases between the two germline ends. The CDR3 runs to 14 residues. CDR1 and CDR2 (germline): SGHDT, YYEEEE. The CDR3 here is CASRGVRHRETQYF. CDR3 bases: TGTGCCAGCAGGGGGGTCCGGCACCGGGAGACCCAGTACTTC.

This clonotype was seen only a few times. V usage is TRBV12-3 or TRBV12-4 and J usage is TRBJ1-5; perhaps TRBD1 as D (6 bases). Trimming pared 4 bases from V and 0 bases from J, leaving 10 bases between. The CDR3 has 15 residues. CDR3 sequence (DNA): TGTGCCAGCAGTTACGGGGGGCATAGCAATCAGCCCCAGCATTTT. It yields the protein CASSYGGHSNQPQHF.

This clonotype was picked up a small number of times. The chain uses TRBV11-2 and TRBJ2-1, with TRBD2 matching 14 bases. The CDR3 is made up of 19 amino acids. Germline assignment: CDR1 SGHAT and CDR2 FQNNGV. Trimming cost V 2 bases and J 9 bases; bases outside gene matches: 15. The CDR3 reads CASSLRGLAGANRGPEQFF. CDR3 coding DNA: TGTGCCAGCAGCTTACGGGGACTAGCGGGAGCCAACCGGGGTCCTGAGCAGTTCTTC.

The genes are TRBV29-1 and TRBJ2-1; 7 bases agree with TRBD1. The germline gives CDR1 SQVTM, CDR2 ANQGSEA. The CDR3 runs to 12 residues. Trimming removed 7 bases from V and 6 bases from J; junction bases left unmatched: 6. The CDR3 protein is CSERDSSNEQFF. The CDR3 nucleotides are TGCAGCGAAAGGGACAGTTCCAATGAGCAGTTCTTC.

This clonotype showed up just once. The chain links TRBV4-1 to TRBJ2-5, with a weak D call TRBD1 (6 bases). The CDR3 contains 15 residues. The V gene's germline CDR1 is MGHRA and CDR2 YSYEKL. V lost 4 bases to trimming and J lost 2 bases, with 14 bases between them. The CDR3 here is CASSPHLGQQETQYF. In DNA form, the CDR3 reads TGCGCCAGCAGCCCCCACCTAGGACAGCAAGAGACCCAGTACTTC.

J is TRBJ2-3 and V is TRBV4-2; 7 bases fit TRBD1. Losses at the gene ends were 4 bases for V and 2 bases for J; bases not matched to a gene: 9. The V gene's germline CDR1 is LGHNA and CDR2 YNFKEQ. This CDR3 comprises 16 residues. DNA of the CDR3: TGTGCCAGCAGCCTTGGGCCGGGACAGACCACAGATACGCAGTATTTT. Translation: CASSLGPGQTTDTQYF.

This clonotype was picked up a small number of times. J is TRBJ2-7 and V is TRBV27; perhaps TRBD1 as D (6 bases). The V end was cut by 3 bases, the J end by 5 bases, with 17 bases between. CDR1 and CDR2 (germline): MNHEY, SMNVEV (reference sequence). This CDR3 comprises 15 residues. The CDR3 region has the DNA TGTGCCAGCAGTTTTTTACGGGCAGGGGAAAACGAGCAGTACTTC. It specifies CASSFLRAGENEQYF.